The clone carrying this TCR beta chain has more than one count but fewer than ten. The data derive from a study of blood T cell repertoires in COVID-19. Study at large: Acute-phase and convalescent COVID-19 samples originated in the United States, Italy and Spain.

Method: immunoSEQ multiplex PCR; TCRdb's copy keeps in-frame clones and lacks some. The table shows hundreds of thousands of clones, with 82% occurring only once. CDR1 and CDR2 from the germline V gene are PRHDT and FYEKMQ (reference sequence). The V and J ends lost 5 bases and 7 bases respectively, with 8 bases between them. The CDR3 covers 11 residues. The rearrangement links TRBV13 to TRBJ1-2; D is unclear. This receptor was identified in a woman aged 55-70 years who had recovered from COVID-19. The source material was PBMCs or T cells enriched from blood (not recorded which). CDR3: CASSMHGGYTF. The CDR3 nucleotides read TGTGCCAGCAGCATGCACGGTGGCTACACCTTC. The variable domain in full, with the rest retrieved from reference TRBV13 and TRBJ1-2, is AAGVIQSPRHLIKEKRETATLKCYPIPRHDTVYWYQQGPGQDPQFLISFYEKMQSDKGSIPDRFSAQQFSDYHSELNMSSLELGDSALYFCASSMHGGYTFGSGTRLTVV.